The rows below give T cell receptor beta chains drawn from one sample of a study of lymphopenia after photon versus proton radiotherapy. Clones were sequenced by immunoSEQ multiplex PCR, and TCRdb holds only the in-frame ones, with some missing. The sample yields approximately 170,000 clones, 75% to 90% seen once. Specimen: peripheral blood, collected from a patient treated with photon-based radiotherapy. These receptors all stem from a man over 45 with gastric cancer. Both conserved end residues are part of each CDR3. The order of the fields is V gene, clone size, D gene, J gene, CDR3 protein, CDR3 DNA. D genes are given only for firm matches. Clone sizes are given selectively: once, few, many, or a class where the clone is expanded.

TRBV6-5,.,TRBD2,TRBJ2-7,CASSRTSGSSYEQYF,TGTGCCAGCAGTCGGACTAGCGGGAGCTCCTACGAGCAGTACTTC
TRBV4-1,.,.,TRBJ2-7,CASSPLGRQSSYEQYF,TGCGCCAGCAGCCCGCTGGGGCGGCAAAGCTCCTACGAGCAGTACTTC
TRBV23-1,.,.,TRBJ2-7,CALGTRYFFSYEQYF,TGCGCCCTAGGGACAAGGTATTTTTTCTCCTACGAGCAGTACTTC
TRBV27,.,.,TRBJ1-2,CASSQGPNYGYTF,TGTGCCAGCAGTCAGGGTCCTAACTATGGCTACACCTTC
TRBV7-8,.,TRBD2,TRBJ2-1,CASSLVAGGPRLYSYNEQFF,TGTGCCAGCAGCTTAGTTGCGGGAGGGCCTCGCTTATACTCCTACAATGAGCAGTTCTTC
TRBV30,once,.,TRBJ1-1,CAWSVLQGNTEAFF,TGTGCCTGGAGTGTACTTCAGGGTAACACTGAAGCTTTCTTT
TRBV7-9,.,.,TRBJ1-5,CASSYSNQPQHF,TGTGCCAGCAGCTACAGTAATCAGCCCCAGCATTTT
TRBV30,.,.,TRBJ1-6,CAWSLTVNSPLHF,TGTGCCTGGAGTTTAACAGTTAATTCACCCCTCCACTTT
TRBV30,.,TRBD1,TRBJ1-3,CAWGDSGNTIYF,TGTGCCTGGGGGGACAGTGGAAACACCATATATTTT
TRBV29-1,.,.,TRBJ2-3,CSALVADTQYF,TGCAGCGCCCTGGTCGCAGATACGCAGTATTTT
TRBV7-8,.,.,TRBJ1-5,CASSLALGNQPQHF,TGTGCCAGCAGCTTAGCTTTGGGCAATCAGCCCCAGCATTTT
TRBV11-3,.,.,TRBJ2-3,CASSRIAGTDTQYF,TGTGCCAGCAGCCGCATAGCCGGCACAGATACGCAGTATTTT
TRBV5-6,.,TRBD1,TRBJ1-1,CASSGGTGSTEAFF,TGTGCCAGCAGCGGAGGGACAGGGAGTACTGAAGCTTTCTTT
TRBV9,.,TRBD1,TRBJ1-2,CASSVTGVASYGYTF,TGTGCCAGCAGCGTGACAGGGGTCGCCTCCTATGGCTACACCTTC
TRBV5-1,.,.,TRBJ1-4,CASRTGRTNEKLFF,TGCGCCAGCAGAACAGGCCGAACTAATGAAAAACTGTTTTTT
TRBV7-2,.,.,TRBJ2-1,CASSRRLLAAYNEQFF,TGTGCCAGCAGCCGCAGGTTGCTAGCAGCATACAATGAGCAGTTCTTC
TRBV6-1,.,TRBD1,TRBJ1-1,CASSVSDRGLENTEAFF,TGTGCCAGCAGTGTATCGGACAGGGGGCTTGAGAACACTGAAGCTTTCTTT
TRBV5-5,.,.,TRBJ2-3,CASSLARVGADTQYF,TGTGCCAGCAGCTTGGCTAGGGTTGGCGCAGATACGCAGTATTTT
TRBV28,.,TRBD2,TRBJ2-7,CASSLRANSGRPLRLHVIGQYF,TGTGCCAGCAGTTTACGGGCAAATAGCGGGAGGCCCCTACGTCTTCATGTCATCGGGCAGTACTTC
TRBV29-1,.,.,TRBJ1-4,CSVAREPFYEKLFF,TGCAGCGTTGCCAGGGAACCCTTCTATGAAAAACTGTTTTTT
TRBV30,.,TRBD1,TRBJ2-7,CAWSSGTGPYEQYF,TGTGCCTGGAGCTCCGGGACAGGGCCCTACGAGCAGTACTTC
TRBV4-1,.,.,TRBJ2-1,CASSQGVGSYNEQFF,TGCGCCAGCAGCCAAGGTGTGGGCAGCTACAATGAGCAGTTCTTC
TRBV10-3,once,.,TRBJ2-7,CAIRTGDTPYEQYF,TGTGCCATCAGAACGGGAGACACACCCTACGAGCAGTACTTC
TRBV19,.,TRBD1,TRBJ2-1,CASSDQGVRQFF,TGTGCCAGTAGTGACCAGGGGGTGCGGCAGTTCTTC
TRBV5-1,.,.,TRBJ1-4,CASSLGFGGALEKLFF,TGCGCCAGCAGCTTGGGTTTCGGAGGAGCCCTTGAAAAACTGTTTTTT
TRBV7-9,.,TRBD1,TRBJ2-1,CASSLLQGLGNEQFF,TGTGCCAGCAGCTTATTACAGGGGCTAGGCAATGAGCAGTTCTTC
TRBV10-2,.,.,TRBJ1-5,CASSVKGGPNQPQHF,TGCGCCAGCAGTGTAAAGGGGGGCCCCAATCAGCCCCAGCATTTT
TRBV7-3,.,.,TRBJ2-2,CASSLDSRGNTGELFF,TGTGCCAGCAGCTTAGACAGCAGGGGAAACACCGGGGAGCTGTTTTTT
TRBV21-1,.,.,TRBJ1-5,CASSKTLSGDSNQPQHF,TGTGCCAGCAGCAAGACCCTCTCAGGGGATAGCAATCAGCCCCAGCATTTT
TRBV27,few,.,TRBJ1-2,CASSFRNNYGYTF,TGTGCCAGCAGTTTTCGAAACAACTATGGCTACACCTTC
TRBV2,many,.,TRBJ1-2,CASSGDYGYTF,TGTGCCAGCAGCGGAGATTATGGCTACACCTTC
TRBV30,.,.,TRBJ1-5,CAWSSGWVEPQHF,TGTGCCTGGAGTTCAGGGTGGGTAGAGCCCCAGCATTTT
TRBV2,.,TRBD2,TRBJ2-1,CASSARQLAGDNEQFF,TGTGCCAGCAGTGCTCGACAACTAGCGGGAGATAATGAGCAGTTCTTC
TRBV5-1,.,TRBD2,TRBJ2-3,CASSLGGTRQLDTQYF,TGCGCCAGCAGCTTGGGGGGGACTAGGCAACTAGATACGCAGTATTTT
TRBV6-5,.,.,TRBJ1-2,CASSPGRAYYGYTF,TGTGCCAGCAGCCCCGGGAGGGCTTACTATGGCTACACCTTC
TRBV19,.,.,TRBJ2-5,CASSTTDQETQYF,TGTGCCAGTAGTACGACGGATCAAGAGACCCAGTACTTC
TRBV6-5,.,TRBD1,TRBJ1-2,CASSYRGRNYGYTF,TGTGCCAGCAGTTACAGGGGGCGGAACTATGGCTACACCTTC
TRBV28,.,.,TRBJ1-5,CASRTTGTTFSNQPQHF,TGTGCCAGCAGAACGACCGGGACAACATTTAGCAATCAGCCCCAGCATTTT
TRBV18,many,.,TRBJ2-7,CASSPGVKIEQYF,TGTGCCAGCTCACCGGGGGTCAAGATCGAGCAGTACTTC
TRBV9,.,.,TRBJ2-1,CASSVEGFSSYNEQFF,TGTGCCAGCAGCGTAGAAGGGTTTAGCTCCTACAATGAGCAGTTCTTC
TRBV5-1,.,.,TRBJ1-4,CASSSSGPNEKLFF,TGCGCCAGCAGCTCTTCGGGACCAAATGAAAAACTGTTTTTT
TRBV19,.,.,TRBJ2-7,CASSPGPGEQYF,TGTGCCAGTAGCCCTGGACCGGGAGAGCAGTACTTC
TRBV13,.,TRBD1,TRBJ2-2,CASSLRDRAGGELFF,TGTGCCAGCAGCTTAAGGGACAGGGCAGGCGGGGAGCTGTTTTTT
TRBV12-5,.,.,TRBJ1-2,CASGLNRDRGGYTF,TGTGCTAGTGGTTTGAACCGGGACCGCGGCGGCTACACCTTC